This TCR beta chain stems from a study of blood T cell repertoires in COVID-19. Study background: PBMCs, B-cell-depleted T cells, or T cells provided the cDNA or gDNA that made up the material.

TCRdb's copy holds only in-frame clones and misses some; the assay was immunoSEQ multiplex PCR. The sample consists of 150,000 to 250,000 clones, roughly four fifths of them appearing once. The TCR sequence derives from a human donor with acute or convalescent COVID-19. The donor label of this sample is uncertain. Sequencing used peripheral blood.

As DNA, the CDR3 is TGTGCCAGTAGTAGTAGCATAGCGAACACTGAAGCTTTCTTT. This encodes CASSSSIANTEAFF. The J gene is TRBJ1-1, the V gene TRBV19; D ambiguous. The CDR3 is 14 residues long. CDR1 and CDR2 from the germline V gene are LNHDA and SQIVND (reference sequence). Trimming removed 4 bases at V and 1 base at J, with 10 bases between.